This T cell receptor (beta chain) was sequenced for a study of blood T cell repertoires in COVID-19. The wider study: Samples came from the United States, Italy and Spain, spanning acute and convalescent COVID-19. Sample material is recorded as cDNA or gDNA derived from T cells, B-cell-depleted T cells, or PBMCs.

V lost 6 bases and J 6 bases, leaving 10 bases between the germline ends. Germline values: CDR1 ENHRY, CDR2 SYGVKD. This CDR3 is built from 12 residues. As handled by the study authors: Amplification with reference gene primers provided the estimates of nucleated cell counts. Data came from immunoSEQ multiplex PCR; TCRdb stores just in-frame clones and leaves some out. The DNA gave D and trimming, while V, J and clone size come from that table. The table shows about 89,000 clones, with roughly 80% occurring only once. Seattle-derived patients entered the study during active infection and were followed longitudinally.

The specimen was peripheral blood. The receptor was derived from a man in his 70s with COVID-19, enrolled during active disease. This chain connects TRBV10-3 to TRBJ2-3; D is unclear. This CDR3 reads CAISELGDTQYF. The CDR3 DNA follows: TGTGCCATCAGCGAACTCGGTGATACGCAGTATTTT.